The 3 T cell receptor beta chains listed next were all sequenced from one sample in a study of blood T cells in healthy people across ages. The second PCR ran 7 to 11 cycles with a sample-barcoded 5' primer and J-beta primers. Each CDR3 protein is one row after TCRdb ran MiXCR on the 5' RACE reads. The table has over 600,000 distinct CDR3 sequences, less than 45% seen once; the top ten hold 25% to 35%. The sequencing sample was made of blood. These receptor sequences come from an older man in good health.

V and J are TRBV20-1 and TRBJ1-2, with 9 bases that match TRBD1. CDR3 length equals 17 residues. V shed 1 base and J 2 bases; nucleotides not matched to a gene: 11. The germline CDR1 and CDR2 sequences are DFQATT and SNEGSKA (reference sequence). CDR3 in DNA: TGCAGTGCTAGAGTTCGTAACAGGGGGCTGAGCAACTATGGCTACACCTTC. Translated, it gives CSARVRNRGLSNYGYTF.

V is TRBV4-2 and J is TRBJ1-5, with 8 bases identical to TRBD1. Germline CDR1 is LGHNA and CDR2 is YNFKEQ. CDR3 size: 15 residues. V trimming: 0 bases; J trimming: 5 bases; junction bases outside the gene matches: 3. The CDR3 region has the DNA TGTGCCAGCAGCCAAGACGTACAGGGGGATCAGCCCCAGCATTTT. Protein: CASSQDVQGDQPQHF.

This clonotype occurred a few times. The J gene is TRBJ1-2, the V gene TRBV6-2 or TRBV6-3, with unresolved D. The CDR3 spans 15 residues. V was cut by 0 bases and J by 2 bases, with 10 bases left in between. CDR1 and CDR2 (germline): MNHEY, SVGEGT. CDR3: CASSYSGRRNYGYTF. The CDR3 DNA reads as TGTGCCAGCAGTTACTCGGGCCGGCGGAACTATGGCTACACCTTC.